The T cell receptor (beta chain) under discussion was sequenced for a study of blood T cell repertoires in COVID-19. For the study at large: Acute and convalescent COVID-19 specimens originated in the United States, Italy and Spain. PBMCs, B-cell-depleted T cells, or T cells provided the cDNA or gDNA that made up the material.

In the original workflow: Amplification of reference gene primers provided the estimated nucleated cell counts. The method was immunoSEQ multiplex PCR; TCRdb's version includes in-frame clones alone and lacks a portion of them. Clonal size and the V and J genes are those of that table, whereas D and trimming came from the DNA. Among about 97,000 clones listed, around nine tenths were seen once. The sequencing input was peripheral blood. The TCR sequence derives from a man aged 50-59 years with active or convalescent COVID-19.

The CDR3 DNA reads TGTGCCAGCAGCCACCTGGGACAGGGGGATAATCAGCCCCAGCATTTT. Protein: CASSHLGQGDNQPQHF. The rearrangement links TRBV4-2 to TRBJ1-5; 11 nucleotides line up with TRBD1. There are 16 residues in the CDR3. The germline gives CDR1 LGHNA, CDR2 YNFKEQ. Trimming removed 3 bases from V and 4 bases from J; junction bases left unmatched: 5.